Below, 13 T cell receptor beta chains from the same sample are listed, as sequenced in a study of T cells in Graves' hyperthyroidism and ophthalmopathy. Researchers took RNA transcripts and amplified the TCR beta CDR3 regions from them. Using the HTBI primer set, a first-round RT-PCR was run on the TCR CDR3. MiXCR was run by TCRdb on the multiplex PCR reads, yielding one entry per CDR3 protein. The sample records fewer than 700,000 distinct CDR3 sequences, around 15% being singletons. Sequenced: blood. The receptors shown here come from a woman in her twenties or thirties with Graves' hyperthyroidism.

This clonotype appeared many times. V gene TRBV30 combines with J gene TRBJ2-2; 9 bases match TRBD1. The junction had 4 bases not matched to a gene; V was cut back by 3 bases and J by 5 bases. Germline CDR1 GTSNPN, CDR2 SVGIG (reference sequence). This CDR3 is 14 amino acids long. The CDR3 here is CAWSDGTGTGELFF. CDR3 DNA: TGTGCCTGGAGCGACGGGACAGGGACCGGGGAGCTGTTTTTT.

This clonotype was detected a few times. This chain's CDR3 is CASSEVGGGSSYNEQFF. CDR3 in DNA: TGTGCCAGCAGTGAAGTCGGTGGGGGGAGCTCCTACAATGAGCAGTTCTTC. The chain recombines TRBV6-1 with TRBJ2-1; D is possibly TRBD2 (6 bases). This CDR3 contains 17 residues. Per the germline V gene, CDR1 is MNHNS and CDR2 is SASEGT. Trimming removed 1 base at V and 0 bases at J, with 13 bases between.

This clonotype was recorded many times. This chain joins TRBV28 and TRBJ2-1; 8 bases align to TRBD2. This CDR3 region has 17 residues. Germline CDR1 and CDR2: MDHEN and SYDVKM. Losses at the gene ends were 6 bases for V and 8 bases for J; bases not matched to a gene: 18. This CDR3 is CASSRTNLAGIQDEQFF. For the CDR3, the DNA is TGTGCCAGCAGCCGGACCAATCTAGCGGGCATTCAAGATGAGCAGTTCTTC.

This chain uses TRBV12-3 or TRBV12-4 with TRBJ1-3; TRBD1 is a possible D gene (5 bases). The germline V and J ends were trimmed by 6 bases and 4 bases, with 13 bases remaining between them. CDR3 length: 14 amino acids. The CDR3 spells CASRRGVSGNTIYF. In DNA form, the CDR3 reads TGTGCCAGCAGACGAGGGGTTTCCGGAAACACCATATATTTT.

The chain is built from TRBV6-5 and TRBJ1-5; TRBD1 is a possible D gene (5 bases). Germline values: CDR1 MNHEY, CDR2 SVGAGI. The CDR3 extends over 12 amino acids. V gave up 2 bases and J gave up 6 bases, with 5 bases separating them. The CDR3 DNA follows: TGTGCCAGCAGTTACCAGGGTCAGCCCCAGCATTTT. Residues: CASSYQGQPQHF.

V gene TRBV29-1 combines with J gene TRBJ2-1; no definite D call. CDR1 SQVTM and CDR2 ANQGSEA come from the germline V gene. Trimming took 2 bases from V and 9 from J, leaving 8 bases between them. CDR3 size: 11 residues. CDR3 nucleotides: TGCAGCGTTGAACGTTGGACTGAGCAGTTCTTC. Amino acid sequence: CSVERWTEQFF.

Points on this clonotype: Just one base apart from a much larger clone, this may be a read error. The CDR3 here is CANRLGRLAGVEQFF. The CDR3 nucleotides are TGTGCCAACAGGTTAGGGCGACTAGCGGGAGTTGAGCAGTTCTTC. The chain couples TRBV5-6 to TRBJ2-1, with 12 bases matching TRBD2. J lost 9 bases, V lost 9 bases, and 13 bases had no gene match. This CDR3 is built from 15 residues. CDR1 and CDR2 (germline): SGHDT, YYEEEE.

Regarding this clonotype: With a much larger clone just one base away, this may be a read error. V and J are TRBV11-2 and TRBJ2-7; D might be TRBD2 (5 bases). The CDR3 length is 16 residues. Trimming removed 1 base at V and 6 bases at J, with 19 bases between. Germline V CDR1 and CDR2: SGHAT, FQNNGV. The CDR3 nucleotides read TGTGCCAGCAGCTTAGTTATGCTAGGCGTCGAGGGCGAGCAGTACTTC. Residues: CASSLVMLGVEGEQYF.

This clonotype was seen many times. The chain links TRBV24-1 to TRBJ2-5; the D is unclear. The CDR3 is 19 residues long. Germline V lookup: CDR1 KGHDR, CDR2 SFDVKD. The germline V and J ends were trimmed by 3 bases and 1 base, with 23 bases remaining between them. The CDR3 protein is CATSDGGVLPTWGQETQYF. The CDR3 coding sequence is TGTGCCACCAGTGATGGTGGGGTTCTTCCCACCTGGGGCCAAGAGACCCAGTACTTC.

Many counts were recorded for this clonotype. The CDR3 here is CASSQGPGLAYEQYF. The DNA of the CDR3 is TGCGCCAGCAGCCAGGGTCCGGGACTAGCCTACGAGCAGTACTTC. The chain recombines TRBV4-3 with TRBJ2-7; 8 bases line up with TRBD2. The trim removed 3 bases at V and 2 bases at J, leaving 6 bases unmatched. The length of the CDR3 is 15 residues. In germline, CDR1 is LGHNA, CDR2 YSLEER.

Many counts were recorded for this clonotype. The CDR3 protein is CASSEYRPGKETQYF. The DNA of the CDR3 is TGTGCCAGCAGTGAATACCGTCCAGGGAAGGAGACCCAGTACTTC. The V and J genes are TRBV2 and TRBJ2-5; weak D call: TRBD1 (5 bases). V lost 2 bases and J 5 bases, leaving 15 bases between the germline ends. Germline V gives CDR1 SNHLY, CDR2 FYNNEI. There are 15 residues in the CDR3.

With regard to this clonotype: Since a much larger clone is just one base distant, this may be a read error. The CDR3 sequence: CSVVHVRTGGFNEQYF. The CDR3 region has the DNA TGCAGCGTTGTGCATGTGAGGACAGGGGGGTTTAATGAGCAGTACTTC. The V and J genes are TRBV29-1 and TRBJ2-7; 10 bases match TRBD1. The CDR3 loop spans 16 amino acids. Germline V gene data show CDR1 as SQVTM and CDR2 as ANQGSEA. V was pared by 4 bases and J by 7 bases, with 16 bases of the junction left unmatched.

The rearrangement uses TRBV12-3 or TRBV12-4 and TRBJ2-7, with 10 bases aligning to TRBD2. The length of the CDR3 is 14 residues. V gave up 5 bases and J gave up 3 bases; unmatched junction bases: 4. The CDR3 is CASSTTSGNYEQYF. CDR3 coding DNA: TGTGCCAGCAGTACCACTAGCGGGAACTACGAGCAGTACTTC.